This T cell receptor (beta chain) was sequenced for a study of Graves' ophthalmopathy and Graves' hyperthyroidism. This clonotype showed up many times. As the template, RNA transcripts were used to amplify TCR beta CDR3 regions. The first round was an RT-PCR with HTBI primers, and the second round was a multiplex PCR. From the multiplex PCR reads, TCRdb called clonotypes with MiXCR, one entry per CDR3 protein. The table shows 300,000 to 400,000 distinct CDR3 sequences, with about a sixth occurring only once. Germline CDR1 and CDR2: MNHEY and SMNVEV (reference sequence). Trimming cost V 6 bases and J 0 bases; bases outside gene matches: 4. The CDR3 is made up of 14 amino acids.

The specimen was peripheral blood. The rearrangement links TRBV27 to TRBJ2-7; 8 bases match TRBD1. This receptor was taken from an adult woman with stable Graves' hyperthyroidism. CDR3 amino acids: CASSPDRDSYEQYF. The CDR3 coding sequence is TGTGCCAGCAGCCCGGACAGGGACTCCTACGAGCAGTACTTC.